This T cell receptor beta chain derives from a study of blood T cells in healthy people across ages. Only a few counts were recorded for this clonotype. What it binds is not known. Germline loops: CDR1 DFQATT, CDR2 SNEGSKA (reference sequence). This CDR3 has 16 amino acids. V was clipped by 7 bases and J by 0 bases, with 19 bases between them. Sample-barcoded 5' priming and a J-beta primer mix drove a second PCR of about 6 to 12 cycles. Per-sample output comprised a minimum of 2.5 million paired-end reads containing CDR3. Each CDR3 protein is one row after TCRdb ran MiXCR on the 5' RACE reads. There are some 880,000 distinct CDR3 sequences in the sample; around 36% occur only once, and roughly 13% lies in the top ten. General study results and limits: Unsorted PBMCs ruled out conclusive naive versus antigen-experienced comparison. TCR beta diversity, measured per million T cells, fell in a roughly linear way with age.

The TCR comes from a man between 18 and 35 years old in good health. Sequencing was done on a sample of blood. The rearrangement joins TRBV20-1 to TRBJ2-1; TRBD1 or TRBD2 may be the D gene (6 bases each). The CDR3 reads CSVGRGRGGSYNEQFF. The CDR3 coding sequence is TGCAGTGTCGGACGGGGGAGAGGGGGCTCCTACAATGAGCAGTTCTTC.